Listed below are T cell receptor beta chains from one sample, sequenced in a study. TCRdb fed the 5' RACE reads into MiXCR, producing one record per CDR3 protein. The sample holds 13,000 or so distinct CDR3 sequences, just over 50% seen once. Source material: tumor-infiltrating Tregs sorted from the breast tumor. All receptors come from a female donor with breast cancer. The CDR3 runs from the conserved cysteine through the conserved F or W. Fields, in order: V gene, J gene, clone size, D gene, CDR3 protein, CDR3 DNA. The D gene is left open where the match is weak. Clone size appears in some rows only: once, few, many, or a class for an expanded clone.

TRBV7-2	TRBJ1-6	NA	NA	CASSANRVDSPLHF	TGTGCCAGCAGCGCCAACAGGGTTGATTCACCCCTCCACTTT
TRBV7-2	TRBJ1-6	few	TRBD1	CASRAGGFDSPLHF	TGTGCCAGCAGGGCAGGGGGTTTCGATTCACCCCTCCACTTT
TRBV12-3/TRBV12-4	TRBJ2-3	NA	NA	CASDPSDSTDTQYF	TGTGCCAGCGACCCTTCAGACAGCACAGATACGCAGTATTTT
TRBV5-4	TRBJ1-1	NA	NA	CASSRGGGENTEAFF	TGTGCCAGCAGCCGTGGAGGGGGTGAGAACACTGAAGCTTTCTTT
TRBV20-1	TRBJ1-1	medium-sized	NA	CSARVGSANTEAFF	TGCAGTGCTAGGGTGGGGTCAGCGAACACTGAAGCTTTCTTT
TRBV20-1	TRBJ2-2	NA	NA	CSARLRVGELFF	TGCAGTGCTAGGCTCAGGGTCGGGGAGCTGTTTTTT
TRBV29-1	TRBJ2-1	NA	NA	CSVQGDKYNEQFF	TGCAGCGTACAGGGCGATAAATACAATGAGCAGTTCTTC
TRBV25-1	TRBJ2-1	NA	TRBD2	CASSDKAGGLYNEQFF	TGTGCCAGCAGTGATAAAGCGGGAGGCCTATACAATGAGCAGTTCTTC
TRBV7-9	TRBJ1-3	few	NA	CASNEDSGNTIYF	TGTGCCAGCAATGAGGACTCTGGAAACACCATATATTTT
TRBV6-2/TRBV6-3	TRBJ2-3	NA	NA	CASRFTNTQYF	TGTGCCAGTCGGTTCACAAATACGCAGTATTTT